Shown below are 5 T cell receptor beta chains from a single sample sequenced in a study of blood T cell repertoires in COVID-19. Assay used: immunoSEQ multiplex PCR; TCRdb lists only in-frame clones, some missing. The sample lists about 14,000 clones; roughly 88% were seen once. The sequenced sample consisted of peripheral blood. Receptors originate from a human donor in a cohort sampled during active COVID-19.

The chain uses TRBV5-1 and TRBJ2-5; 11 positions agree with TRBD2. V was pared by 4 bases and J by 2 bases, with 4 bases of the junction left unmatched. Germline values: CDR1 SGHRS, CDR2 YFSETQ. This CDR3 region has 15 residues. CDR3 in amino acids: CASSPSGGRQETQYF. The CDR3 coding sequence is TGCGCCAGCAGCCCTAGCGGGGGGAGGCAAGAGACCCAGTACTTC.

J is TRBJ2-7 and V is TRBV11-3; 11 bases line up with TRBD2. Looked up from germline, CDR1 is SGHNT and CDR2 is YENEEA. J lost 2 bases, V lost 5 bases, and 2 bases had no gene match. The CDR3 sequence is 14 residues long. The CDR3, as DNA: TGTGCCAGCAGCCCGACTAGCGGGGCCTACGAGCAGTACTTC. Protein sequence: CASSPTSGAYEQYF. The full variable domain, in which reference TRBV11-3 and TRBJ2-7 provide the parts outside the CDR3, is EAGVVQSPRYKIIEKKQPVAFWCNPISGHNTLYWYLQNLGQGPELLIRYENEEAVDDSQLPKDRFSAERLKGVDSTLKIQPAELGDSAVYLCASSPTSGAYEQYFGPGTRLTVT.

V and J are TRBV19 and TRBJ2-7; 8 nucleotides match TRBD2. Losses at the gene ends were 6 bases for V and 4 bases for J; bases not matched to a gene: 8. The CDR3 runs 14 residues. CDR1 is LNHDA and CDR2 is SQIVND in the germline V gene (reference sequence). The CDR3 is CASSGVSGSYEQYF. As DNA, the CDR3 is TGTGCCAGTAGCGGCGTGAGCGGGAGTTACGAGCAGTACTTC.

This clone was counted a single time. The same CDR3 is also encoded by other DNA sequences in this sample. The chain uses TRBV6-6 and TRBJ2-2, with D possibly TRBD2 on 6 matching bases. Per the germline V gene, CDR1 is MNHNY and CDR2 is SVGAGI (reference sequence). This CDR3 comprises 16 residues. V was trimmed by 0 bases and J by 1 base, leaving 9 bases between them. The DNA of the CDR3 is TGTGCCAGCAGTTACTCTGGGGGAGGGAACACCGGGGAGCTGTTTTTT. Translation gives CASSYSGGGNTGELFF.

V usage is TRBV4-2 and J usage is TRBJ2-1; TRBD2 is a possible D gene (6 bases). Per germline, CDR1 LGHNA and CDR2 YNFKEQ. Trimming stripped 2 bases from V and 1 base from J, with 9 bases between. The CDR3 sequence is 15 residues long. Written as DNA, the CDR3 is TGTGCCAGCAGCCAACCTAGCGCGTCCTACAATGAGCAGTTCTTC. This translates into CASSQPSASYNEQFF.